This entry lists 13 T cell receptor beta chains sequenced from one sample in a study of neurological immune-mediated disorders. TCRdb redid the calling of the 5' RACE reads with MiXCR, one entry per CDR3 protein. The data show tens of thousands of distinct CDR3 sequences, 3% to 4% seen once. Specimen: PBMCs. The receptors here all came from a man aged 35 to 55 with multiple sclerosis.

Ten or more counts support this clonotype. V gene TRBV20-1 combines with J gene TRBJ2-3; D is perhaps TRBD2 (6 bases). V was shortened by 2 bases and J by 1 base, with 10 bases between the two germline ends. The CDR3 covers 14 residues. Germline values: CDR1 DFQATT, CDR2 SNEGSKA (reference sequence). CDR3 DNA sequence: TGCAGTGCTAGACAGCGGGCGGGCACAGATACGCAGTATTTT. This translates into CSARQRAGTDTQYF.

This clonotype has a count of ten or more. V gene TRBV7-9 combines with J gene TRBJ1-1, with a weak D call TRBD1 (5 bases). This CDR3 spans 14 amino acids. Trimming cost V 7 bases and J 3 bases, with 15 bases left between them. Germline lookup yields CDR1 SEHNR and CDR2 FQNEAQ (reference sequence). The CDR3 is CASILWGADTEAFF. The CDR3 DNA sequence: TGTGCCAGCATCCTCTGGGGCGCGGACACTGAAGCTTTCTTT.

This clonotype was picked up a small number of times. One end of the junction does not line up with germline, which may come from a read error. The chain links TRBV27 to TRBJ1-5; D not resolved. Germline CDR1 MNHEY, CDR2 SMNVEV (reference sequence). The CDR3 length is 11 residues. The CDR3 protein is CASSLGQPQNF. The CDR3 DNA reads TGTGCCAGCAGTTTAGGGCAGCCCCAGAATTTT.

This clonotype was picked up many times. The chain couples TRBV7-3 to TRBJ2-2; D remains unclear. Trimming stripped 6 bases from V and 0 bases from J, with 8 bases between. CDR3 length equals 14 residues. CDR1 is SGHTA, CDR2 FQGTGA, per germline. In DNA, the CDR3 is TGTGCCAGCAGGGCCGTCGCGAACACCGGGGAGCTGTTTTTT. Translation gives CASRAVANTGELFF. The variable domain in full, with the rest retrieved from reference TRBV7-3 and TRBJ2-2, is GAGVSQTPSNKVTEKGKYVELRCDPISGHTALYWYRQSLGQGPEFLIYFQGTGAADDSGLPNDRFFAVRPEGSVSTLKIQRTERGDSAVYLCASRAVANTGELFFGEGSRLTVL.

CDR3 DNA: TGCGCCAGCAGACCCACAAAGAACACCGGGGAGCTGTTTTTT. This encodes CASRPTKNTGELFF. V gene TRBV10-1 combines with J gene TRBJ2-2; unclear D gene. Deletions cut 6 bases from V and 1 base from J, with 9 bases between. This CDR3 region has 14 residues. Looked up from germline, CDR1 is WNHNN and CDR2 is SYGVQD (reference sequence).

This clonotype was recorded many times. This chain joins TRBV5-1 and TRBJ2-1, with 8 nucleotides matching TRBD1. CDR3 size: 13 residues. V trimming: 4 bases; J trimming: 7 bases; junction bases outside the gene matches: 4. Germline V gene data show CDR1 as SGHRS and CDR2 as YFSETQ. The CDR3 loop is CASSVYRGNEQFF. CDR3 in DNA: TGCGCCAGCAGCGTCTACAGGGGGAATGAGCAGTTCTTC.

There are many counts of this clonotype. V and J are TRBV28 and TRBJ2-7; tentative D call: TRBD1 (6 bases). Deletions cut 6 bases from V and 2 bases from J, with 8 bases between. The CDR3 is 12 amino acids. Germline values: CDR1 MDHEN, CDR2 SYDVKM. CDR3 DNA: TGTGCCAGCAGGACAGGTCCCTACGAGCAGTACTTC. Translating gives CASRTGPYEQYF.

In this sample, this clonotype turned up many times. The rearrangement joins TRBV7-9 to TRBJ2-7; D is perhaps TRBD2 (5 bases). Between the trimmed V and J ends, which lost 0 bases and 4 bases, there was a span of 13 bases. The CDR3 loop spans 15 amino acids. Germline V gene lookup returns CDR1 SEHNR and CDR2 FQNEAQ (reference sequence). The CDR3 spells CASSLAGGSGYEQYF. The DNA for the CDR3 is TGTGCCAGCAGCTTAGCGGGTGGTTCGGGATACGAGCAGTACTTC. Drawing the rest from reference TRBV7-9 and TRBJ2-7, the complete variable domain is DTGVSQNPRHKITKRGQNVTFRCDPISEHNRLYWYRQTLGQGPEFLTYFQNEAQLEKSRLLSDRFSAERPKGSFSTLEIQRTEQGDSAMYLCASSLAGGSGYEQYFGPGTRLTVT.

This clonotype was detected a few times. One base away lies a much larger clone, so this may be a sequencing read error. The gene calls are TRBV12-3 or TRBV12-4 and TRBJ2-5; no clear D gene. Trimming took off 1 base at V and 4 bases at J, with 7 bases between the two ends. The CDR3 runs to 13 residues. The CDR3 DNA reads as TGTGCCAGCAGTTTAGGGAACCTAGAGACCCAGTACTTC. This sequence encodes CASSLGNLETQYF.

Many counts were recorded for this clonotype. The genes are TRBV7-2 and TRBJ2-2; D is perhaps TRBD2 (6 bases). V lost 2 bases, J lost 6 bases, and 7 bases lay in between. The CDR3 is 13 amino acids. CDR1 SGHTA and CDR2 FQGNSA come from the germline V gene. The CDR3 DNA reads as TGTGCCAGCAGCTTAACGGGGGCCGGGGAGCTGTTTTTT. It encodes CASSLTGAGELFF.

This clonotype was seen ten or more times. The V and J genes are TRBV12-3 or TRBV12-4 and TRBJ1-4, with TRBD1 matching 7 bases. Germline trimming cut 6 bases from V and 3 bases from J; bases unmatched to any gene: 7. This CDR3 has 15 residues. The CDR3 spells CASSPNRGSNEKLFF. As DNA, the CDR3 is TGTGCCAGCAGCCCAAACAGGGGATCTAATGAAAAACTGTTTTTT.

Ten or more counts support this clonotype. V and J are TRBV5-6 and TRBJ1-1; D not certain. The CDR3 is 14 residues long. Trimming cost V 2 bases and J 1 base, with 9 bases left between them. Germline loops: CDR1 SGHDT, CDR2 YYEEEE. CDR3 residues: CASSFALSNTEAFF. CDR3 nucleotide sequence: TGTGCCAGCAGCTTTGCCCTGTCGAACACTGAAGCTTTCTTT.

This clonotype came up a few times. The gene calls are TRBV18 and TRBJ2-3; D ambiguous. V was shortened by 1 base and J by 2 bases, with 7 bases between the two germline ends. Looked up from germline, CDR1 is KGHSH and CDR2 is LQKENI. The CDR3 sequence is 14 residues long. This CDR3 is CASSPLKNTDTQYF. The CDR3 coding sequence is TGTGCCAGCTCACCACTAAAGAACACAGATACGCAGTATTTT. Complete variable domain (other parts from reference TRBV18 and TRBJ2-3): NAGVMQNPRHLVRRRGQEARLRCSPMKGHSHVYWYRQLPEEGLKFMVYLQKENIIDESGMPKERFSAEFPKEGPSILRIQQVVRGDSAAYFCASSPLKNTDTQYFGPGTRLTVL.